This entry features one T cell receptor beta chain sequence. This sample is drawn from a study of T cell changes during pregnancy in multiple sclerosis. Here immunoSEQ multiplex PCR was the method, and the copy in TCRdb shows in-frame clones only, minus some. The sample holds 100,000 or so clones, approximately 94% seen once. The sequencing here drew on peripheral blood, taken in the second trimester of pregnancy. The clonotype was recovered from a female donor with multiple sclerosis, enrolled in a pregnancy study.

CDR3 sequence reads: CASSLWTSGPVYPSTDTQYF. DNA of the CDR3: TGTGCCAGCAGTTTATGGACTAGCGGGCCCGTTTATCCTAGCACAGATACGCAGTATTTT. The chain employs TRBV28 and TRBJ2-3; 10 bases map to TRBD2. V shed 0 bases and J 0 bases; nucleotides not matched to a gene: 12. In germline, CDR1 is MDHEN, CDR2 SYDVKM. CDR3 length equals 20 residues.